A selection of T cell receptor beta chains follows, all from one sample in a study of T cells in Graves' hyperthyroidism and ophthalmopathy. TCRdb independently ran MiXCR on the multiplex PCR reads; one entry per CDR3 protein. The sample carries about 380,000 distinct CDR3 sequences, roughly 12% recorded once. Sequenced: blood. The receptors here all came from a young man with Graves' hyperthyroidism that later progressed to Graves' ophthalmopathy. The CDR3 runs from the conserved cysteine through the conserved F or W.

>TRBJ2-2|TRBV5-1
CASSPLAGLPGELFF
>TRBJ2-7|TRBV29-1
CSVAPGQGLEQYF
>TRBJ2-2|TRBV27
CASSDTTRDTGELFF
>TRBJ1-5|TRBV12-3/TRBV12-4
CASLTPGTSNQPQHF
>TRBJ2-7|TRBV9
CASSVHTAGEQYF
>TRBJ1-3|TRBV12-3/TRBV12-4
CASSDRASGNTIYF
>TRBJ1-1|TRBV2
CASSEAGQRTEAFF
>TRBJ1-2|TRBV20-1
CSAKREGAGYGYTF
>TRBJ2-5|TRBV28
CASSLRRDYEGGETQYF
>TRBJ2-1|TRBV20-1
CSARVPGGHEQFF
>TRBJ1-5|TRBV20-1
CSARGVVNQPQHF
>TRBJ1-6|TRBV20-1
CSARELAVPDSPLHF
>TRBJ1-5|TRBV25-1
CASSEGGSGNQPQHF
>TRBJ1-1|TRBV12-3/TRBV12-4
CASSLSRGSFMNTEAFF
>TRBJ2-2|TRBV3-1
CASSQFVADSTGELFF
>TRBJ2-2|TRBV6-1
CASSPLGTSGGGSLTGELFF
>TRBJ2-7|TRBV27
CASSLISVAGAYEQYF
>TRBJ1-2|TRBV5-1
CASSLDPTGAGGYTF
>TRBJ1-2|TRBV20-1
CSGWDRGGYGYTF
>TRBJ1-6|TRBV4-2
CASSQDSGDSPLHF
>TRBJ2-7|TRBV4-1
CASSQTQGTSYEQYF
>TRBJ2-2|TRBV30
CAWDRGSFTGELFF
>TRBJ2-7|TRBV12-3/TRBV12-4
CASSAGQDIYEQYF
>TRBJ1-2|TRBV28
CASSLSVPRAYGYTF
>TRBJ2-5|TRBV28
CASTGGGGGKQETQYF
>TRBJ2-5|TRBV6-1
CASAWTGRETQYF
>TRBJ1-3|TRBV9
CASSVGGRAISGNTIYF
>TRBJ1-1|TRBV28
CASSPTVTEAFF
>TRBJ1-2|TRBV4-1
CASSLRKPANYGYTF
>TRBJ2-3|TRBV13
CASSLMRGGGTDTQYF
>TRBJ2-3|TRBV7-6
CASSLIPPSGASTDTQYF
>TRBJ2-5|TRBV12-3/TRBV12-4
CASSSTSRSIETQYF
>TRBJ1-2|TRBV5-1
CASGLGGTIYGYTF
>TRBJ2-1|TRBV5-1
CAGSLDRIYNEQFF
>TRBJ2-7|TRBV7-9
CASSRGTSGGRVEQYF
>TRBJ1-6|TRBV2
CASSEDSSYNSPLHF